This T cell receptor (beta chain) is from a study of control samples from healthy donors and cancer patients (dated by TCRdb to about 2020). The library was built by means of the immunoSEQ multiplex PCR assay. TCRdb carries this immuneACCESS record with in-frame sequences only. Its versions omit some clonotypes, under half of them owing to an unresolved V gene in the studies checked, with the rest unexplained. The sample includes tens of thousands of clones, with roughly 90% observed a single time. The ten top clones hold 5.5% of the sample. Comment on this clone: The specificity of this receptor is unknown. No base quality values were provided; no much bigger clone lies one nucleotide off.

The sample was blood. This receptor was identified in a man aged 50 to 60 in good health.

This receptor has the CDR3 CASSPRSGDTQYF. The DNA sequence is as follows: TGTGCCAGCAGCCCCCGTTCAGGAGATACGCAGTATTTT. The sequence joins TRBV11-3 to TRBJ2-3, with no confidently assigned D gene. The CDR3 sequence holds 13 residues, the cysteine and phenylalanine included. Only the CDR3 portion is preserved as DNA: 39 bases, with reading frame beginning at the first base. Trimming at the junction amounts to 5 bases on V and 5 bases on J, and the germline ends lie 11 bases apart. The germline V gene specifies SGHNT as CDR1 and YENEEA as CDR2.